These 16 T cell receptor beta chains came from one sample sequenced in a study of blood T cell repertoires in COVID-19. The method was immunoSEQ multiplex PCR; TCRdb's version includes in-frame clones alone and lacks a portion of them. The data contain roughly 160,000 clones, roughly 90% of them singletons. Sequenced input: peripheral blood. The receptors derive from a man between 60 and 70 years old with acute or convalescent COVID-19.

This chain connects TRBV7-2 to TRBJ1-6, with D tentatively TRBD1 (5 bases). V lost 5 bases and J lost 10, with 15 bases in between. The CDR3 has 14 residues. Germline V CDR1 and CDR2: SGHTA, FQGNSA. CDR3 region: CASSLGAINSPLHF. The CDR3, as DNA: TGTGCCAGCAGCCTAGGGGCCATTAACTCACCCCTCCACTTT.

The CDR3 DNA follows: TGTGCCAGCAGCCCCTTAGCGGGGGTGAACACCGGGGAGCTGTTTTTT. Encoded protein: CASSPLAGVNTGELFF. The V call is TRBV5-4, the J call TRBJ2-2; 9 bases line up with TRBD2. Germline-derived CDR1 and CDR2 are SGHNT and YYREEE (reference sequence). Unmatched junction bases numbered 5, after V lost 4 bases and J lost 1 base. The CDR3 extends over 16 amino acids.

The chain combines TRBV5-6 with TRBJ2-5, with TRBD1 identical over 7 bases. V shed 5 bases and J 7 bases; nucleotides not matched to a gene: 8. This CDR3 region has 13 residues. CDR1 and CDR2 (germline): SGHDT, YYEEEE. The CDR3 protein is CASSFRTGGTQYF. The CDR3 region has the DNA TGTGCCAGCAGTTTTAGGACAGGCGGGACCCAGTACTTC.

The rearrangement uses TRBV18 and TRBJ1-2, with 8 bases matching TRBD1. The CDR3 totals 15 residues. Germline V gene sequence: CDR1 KGHSH, CDR2 LQKENI. The V and J ends lost 0 bases and 4 bases, in that order; junction bases with no gene match: 4. CDR3 nucleotide sequence: TGTGCCAGCTCACCACCGGACAGGGTCGCCTATGGCTACACCTTC. Its translation: CASSPPDRVAYGYTF.

This clone appeared a few times. The V call is TRBV7-3, the J call TRBJ2-3; D is perhaps TRBD1 (6 bases). Germline CDR1 SGHTA, CDR2 FQGTGA. The length of the CDR3 is 13 residues. Trimming took off 5 bases at V and 11 bases at J, with 17 bases between the two ends. The CDR3 loop reads CASSQNLPGVQYF. DNA for the CDR3: TGTGCCAGCAGCCAAAACCTTCCAGGGGTGCAGTATTTT.

This chain links TRBV19 with TRBJ1-2; no clear D. V was pared by 0 bases and J by 8 bases, with 16 bases between. This CDR3 is 15 amino acids long. Looked up from germline, CDR1 is LNHDA and CDR2 is SQIVND (reference sequence). This chain's CDR3 is CASSIENGARTGYTF. DNA of the CDR3: TGTGCCAGTAGTATAGAAAACGGAGCCCGAACGGGCTACACCTTC.

The chain employs TRBV9 and TRBJ2-2, with 9 bases identical to TRBD2. The CDR3 length is 15 residues. Germline V gene data show CDR1 as SGDLS and CDR2 as YYNGEE. V was pared by 1 base and J by 6 bases, with 4 bases of the junction left unmatched. CDR3 sequence reads: CASSVTSGPAGELFF. The DNA for the CDR3 is TGTGCCAGCAGCGTAACTAGCGGGCCGGCCGGGGAGCTGTTTTTT.

The chain employs TRBV19 and TRBJ2-7; D gene ambiguous. V was shortened by 3 bases and J by 2 bases, with 8 bases between the two germline ends. CDR3 length equals 13 residues. Per germline, CDR1 LNHDA and CDR2 SQIVND (reference sequence). Here the CDR3 DNA reads TGTGCCAGTAGTATCGAAGCCGCCTACGAGCAGTACTTC. This codes for CASSIEAAYEQYF.

This chain joins TRBV24-1 and TRBJ2-5, with 7 bases lining up with TRBD2. The V gene's germline CDR1 is KGHDR and CDR2 SFDVKD. This CDR3 is built from 13 residues. Trimming cost V 12 bases and J 1 base; bases outside gene matches: 7. For the CDR3, the DNA is TGTGCCTCGCGTTCGGGGGGCCAAGAGACCCAGTACTTC. Translation: CASRSGGQETQYF.

V gene TRBV6-5 combines with J gene TRBJ1-2; 10 bases are a match to TRBD1. V was clipped by 6 bases and J by 7 bases; unmatched bases: 8. Germline assignment: CDR1 MNHEY and CDR2 SVGAGI. The CDR3 runs to 14 residues. CDR3 bases: TGTGCCAGCAGGGACAGGGGGTTCGCAGGTGGCTACACCTTC. It specifies CASRDRGFAGGYTF.

The chain couples TRBV12-5 to TRBJ2-7; D gene uncertain. CDR1 is LGHNT, CDR2 FRNRAP, per germline. CDR3 size: 13 residues. The V and J ends lost 6 bases and 4 bases respectively, with 13 bases between them. Here the CDR3 DNA reads TGTGCTAGTGGACCTCGACTTAGGTACGAGCAGTACGTC. Its translation is CASGPRLRYEQYV.

V gene TRBV11-3 combines with J gene TRBJ1-2; 10 nucleotides match TRBD1. V lost 5 bases, J lost 7 bases, and 10 bases stayed unmatched. This CDR3 contains 15 residues. Per the germline V gene, CDR1 is SGHNT and CDR2 is YENEEA. The CDR3 nucleotides read TGTGCCAGCAGCCCAACCGGGACAGGGGTTCTTGGCTACACCTTC. Amino acid sequence: CASSPTGTGVLGYTF. Variable domain in full (rest from reference TRBV11-3 and TRBJ1-2): EAGVVQSPRYKIIEKKQPVAFWCNPISGHNTLYWYLQNLGQGPELLIRYENEEAVDDSQLPKDRFSAERLKGVDSTLKIQPAELGDSAVYLCASSPTGTGVLGYTFGSGTRLTVV.

The V gene is TRBV11-1, the J gene TRBJ2-2, with 7 bases lining up with TRBD1. Per germline, CDR1 SGHAT and CDR2 FQDESV (reference sequence). J lost 1 base, V lost 5 bases, and 4 bases had no gene match. CDR3 length: 15 amino acids. The CDR3, as DNA: TGTGCCAGCAGCCCACAGGGGATGAACACCGGGGAGCTGTTTTTT. Translated: CASSPQGMNTGELFF.

V is TRBV5-1 and J is TRBJ2-4; 11 bases align to TRBD1. The CDR3 runs 14 residues. From germline, CDR1 is SGHRS and CDR2 YFSETQ. J lost 8 bases, V lost 3 bases, and 4 bases had no gene match. The CDR3 DNA is TGCGCCAGCAGCTCCGGGACAGGGGGAGACATTCAGTACTTC. Protein: CASSSGTGGDIQYF.

The V call is TRBV10-3, the J call TRBJ1-4, with D hard to call. The length of the CDR3 is 13 residues. Trimming stripped 7 bases from V and 7 bases from J, with 13 bases between. Germline V lookup: CDR1 ENHRY, CDR2 SYGVKD. CDR3: CAITQSEGEKLFF. DNA of the CDR3: TGTGCCATCACCCAGTCGGAGGGTGAAAAACTGTTTTTT.

The J gene is TRBJ1-2, the V gene TRBV10-3; no firm D call. Trimming shortened V by 4 bases and J by 6 bases, and 18 bases separated the two germline ends. The CDR3 covers 15 residues. The germline gives CDR1 ENHRY, CDR2 SYGVKD. The CDR3 is CAISGVAAEVHGYTF. In DNA form, the CDR3 reads TGTGCCATCAGTGGGGTCGCGGCGGAGGTCCATGGCTACACCTTC.